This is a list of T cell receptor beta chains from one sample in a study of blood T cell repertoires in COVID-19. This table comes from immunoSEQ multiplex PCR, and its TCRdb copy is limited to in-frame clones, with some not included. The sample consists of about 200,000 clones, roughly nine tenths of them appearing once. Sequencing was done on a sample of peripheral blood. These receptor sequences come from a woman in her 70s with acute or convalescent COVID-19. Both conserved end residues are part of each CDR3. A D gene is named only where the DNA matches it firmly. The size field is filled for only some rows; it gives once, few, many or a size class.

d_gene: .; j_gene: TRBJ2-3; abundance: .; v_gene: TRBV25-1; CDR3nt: TGTGCCAGCAGTGACAGCGGGAGCACAGATACGCAGTATTTT; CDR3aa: CASSDSGSTDTQYF
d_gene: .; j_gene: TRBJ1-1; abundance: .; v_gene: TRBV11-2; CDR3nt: TGTGCCAGCAGCTTCTCACAGGGAGGGACTGAAGCTTTCTTT; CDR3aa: CASSFSQGGTEAFF
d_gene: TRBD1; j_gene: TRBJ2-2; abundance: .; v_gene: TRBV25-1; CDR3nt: TGTGCCAGCATTGAACAGGGGGTCGGCACCGGGGAGCTGTTTTTT; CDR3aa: CASIEQGVGTGELFF
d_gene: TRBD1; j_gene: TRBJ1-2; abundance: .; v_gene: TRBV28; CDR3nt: TGTGCCAGCAGCGACAGGGGATTAGGCTATGGCTACACCTTC; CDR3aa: CASSDRGLGYGYTF
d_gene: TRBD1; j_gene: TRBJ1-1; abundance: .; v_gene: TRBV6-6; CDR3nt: TGTGCCAGCAGGACAGGGGGTGAGGGCACTGAAGCTTTCTTT; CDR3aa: CASRTGGEGTEAFF
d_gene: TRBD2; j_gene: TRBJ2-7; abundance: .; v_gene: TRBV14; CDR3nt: TGTGCCAGCAGCCAAGCCCCTATGTTGGAGCGGGGTTCCTACGAGCAGTACTTC; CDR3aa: CASSQAPMLERGSYEQYF
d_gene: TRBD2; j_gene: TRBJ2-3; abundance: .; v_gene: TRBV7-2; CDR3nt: TGTGCCAGCAGCTTGGACCGAAGGACTAGCAAGCAGTATTTT; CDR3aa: CASSLDRRTSKQYF
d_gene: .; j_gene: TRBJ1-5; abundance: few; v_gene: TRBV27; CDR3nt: TGTGCCACAAGACAGTGGGGGGGCAATCAGCCCCAGCATTTT; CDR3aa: CATRQWGGNQPQHF
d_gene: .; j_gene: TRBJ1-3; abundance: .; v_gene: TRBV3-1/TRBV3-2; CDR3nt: TGTGCCAGCAGTCAGAACTCTGGAAACACCATATATTTT; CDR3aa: CASSQNSGNTIYF
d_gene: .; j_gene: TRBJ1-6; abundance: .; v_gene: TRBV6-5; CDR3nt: TGTGCCAGCAGACCGGGGGGTTCACCCCTCCACTTT; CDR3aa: CASRPGGSPLHF
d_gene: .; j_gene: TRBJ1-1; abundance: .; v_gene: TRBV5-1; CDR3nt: TGCGCCAGCAGCTTTCCGGGGAGACCCACTGAAGCTTTCTTT; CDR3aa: CASSFPGRPTEAFF
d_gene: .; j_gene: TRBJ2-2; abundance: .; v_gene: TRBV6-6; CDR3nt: TGTGCCAGCAGTTCGCAAGCGGCTACCCGCACCGGGGAGCTGTTTTTT; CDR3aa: CASSSQAATRTGELFF
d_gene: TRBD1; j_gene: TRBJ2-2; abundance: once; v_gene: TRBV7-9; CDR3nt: TGTGCCAGCAGCTTGGGGATGACAGGGCGGGACACCGGGGAGCTGTTTTTT; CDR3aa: CASSLGMTGRDTGELFF
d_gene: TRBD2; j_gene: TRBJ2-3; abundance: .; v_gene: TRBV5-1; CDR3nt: TGCGCCAGCAGCTCACTAGCGGGGGGGCTTCCAGATACGCAGTATTTT; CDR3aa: CASSSLAGGLPDTQYF
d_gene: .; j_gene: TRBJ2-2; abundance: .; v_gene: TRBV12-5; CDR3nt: TGTGCTAGTGGTTTGGTAGCTCCCGGGGACACCGGGGAGCTGTTTTTT; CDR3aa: CASGLVAPGDTGELFF
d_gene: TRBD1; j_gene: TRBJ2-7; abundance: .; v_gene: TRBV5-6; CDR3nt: TGTGCCAGCAGCCGGACAGGGGCCCGCGAGCAGTACTTC; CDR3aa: CASSRTGAREQYF
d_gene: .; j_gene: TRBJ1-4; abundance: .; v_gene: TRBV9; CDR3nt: TGTGCCAGCAGCGTAACCCGGGATCGCGAAACTAATGAAAAACTGTTTTTT; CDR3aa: CASSVTRDRETNEKLFF
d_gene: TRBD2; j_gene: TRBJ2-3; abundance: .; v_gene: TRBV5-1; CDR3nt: TGCGCCAGCAGCCTACTAACTAGCGGGTCATACACAGATACGCAGTATTTT; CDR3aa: CASSLLTSGSYTDTQYF
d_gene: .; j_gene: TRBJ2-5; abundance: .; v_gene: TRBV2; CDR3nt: TGTGCCAGCAGTGGGACACCAAGCGAGGAGACCCAGTACTTC; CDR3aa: CASSGTPSEETQYF
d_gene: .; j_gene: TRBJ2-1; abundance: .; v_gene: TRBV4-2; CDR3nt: TGTGCCAGCAGCCTCCACAGGGACTACAATGAGCAGTTCTTC; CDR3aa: CASSLHRDYNEQFF
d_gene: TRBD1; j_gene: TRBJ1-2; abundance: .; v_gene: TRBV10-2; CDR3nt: TGCGCCAGCAGTGGACAGGGGCCATATGGCTACACCTTC; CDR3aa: CASSGQGPYGYTF
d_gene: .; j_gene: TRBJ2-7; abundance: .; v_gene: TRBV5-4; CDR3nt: TGTGCCAGCAGCCCTCGAGGGGGCTCCTACGAGCAGTACTTC; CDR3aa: CASSPRGGSYEQYF
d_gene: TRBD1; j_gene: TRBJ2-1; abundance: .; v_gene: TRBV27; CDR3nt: TGTGCCAGCAGGCGACAGGGCTCATCCTACAATGAGCAGTTCTTC; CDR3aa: CASRRQGSSYNEQFF
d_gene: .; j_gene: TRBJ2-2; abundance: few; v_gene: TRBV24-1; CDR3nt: TGTGCCACCAGTGATTATGGGCGCTCGAACACCGGGGAGCTGTTTTTT; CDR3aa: CATSDYGRSNTGELFF
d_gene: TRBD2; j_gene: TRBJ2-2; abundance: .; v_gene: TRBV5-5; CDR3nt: TGTGCCAGCAGCGGAAAACTAGCGGGAGGCGCGAACACCGGGGAGCTGTTTTTT; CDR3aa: CASSGKLAGGANTGELFF
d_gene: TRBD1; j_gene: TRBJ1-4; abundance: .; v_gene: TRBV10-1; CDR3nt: TGCGCCAGCAGTGAGACGCCACAGGGGGAATATGGTAATGAAAAACTGTTTTTT; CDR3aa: CASSETPQGEYGNEKLFF
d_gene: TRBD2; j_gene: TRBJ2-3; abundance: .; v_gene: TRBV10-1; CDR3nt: TGCGCCAGCTGGACTAGCGGGGGCACAGATACGCAGTATTTT; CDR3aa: CASWTSGGTDTQYF
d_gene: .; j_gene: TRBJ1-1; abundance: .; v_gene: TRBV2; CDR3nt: TGTGCCAGCAGCCAGGACAGTAACACTGAAGCTTTCTTT; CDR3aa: CASSQDSNTEAFF
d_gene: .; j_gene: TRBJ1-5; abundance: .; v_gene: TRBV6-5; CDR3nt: TGTGCCAGCGGGACAAGCACAGGGAGGGATCAGCCCCAGCATTTT; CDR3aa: CASGTSTGRDQPQHF
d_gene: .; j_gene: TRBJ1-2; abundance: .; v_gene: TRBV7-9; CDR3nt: TGTGCCAGCAGCTTCGAGTTTTCCTATGGCTACACCTTC; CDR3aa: CASSFEFSYGYTF
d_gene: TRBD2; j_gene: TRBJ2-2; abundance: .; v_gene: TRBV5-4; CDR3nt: TGTGCCAGCAGCCAGGGACTAGCGGGACAACGAGGCGGGGAGCTGTTTTTT; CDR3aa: CASSQGLAGQRGGELFF
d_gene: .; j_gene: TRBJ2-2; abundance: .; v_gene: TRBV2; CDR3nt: TGTGCCAGCTCCTCGGAGGCGGTTCGGAACACCGGGGAGCTGTTTTTT; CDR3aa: CASSSEAVRNTGELFF
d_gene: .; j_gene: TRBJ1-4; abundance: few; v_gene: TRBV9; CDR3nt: TGTGCCAGCAGCGTAAGAGGGGAGGAACTGTTTTTT; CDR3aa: CASSVRGEELFF
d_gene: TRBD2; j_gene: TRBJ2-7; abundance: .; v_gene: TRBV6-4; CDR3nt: TGTGCCAGCAGCCGACTAGCGGGGACCGAGCAGTACTTC; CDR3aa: CASSRLAGTEQYF
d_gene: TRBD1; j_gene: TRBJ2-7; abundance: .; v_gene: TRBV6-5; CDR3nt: TGTGCCAGCAGTTCGACAGGGCGGTCCTACGAGCAGTACTTC; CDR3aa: CASSSTGRSYEQYF
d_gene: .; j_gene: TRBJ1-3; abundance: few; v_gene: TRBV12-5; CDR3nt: TGTGCTAGTGGTTTGGTCCTAGTACAGGGCCACTCAGGAAACACCATATATTTT; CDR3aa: CASGLVLVQGHSGNTIYF
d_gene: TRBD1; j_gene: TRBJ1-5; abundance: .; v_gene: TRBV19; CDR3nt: TGTGCCAGTAGTATGGGACAGGGGGTTAATCAGCCCCAGCATTTT; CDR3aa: CASSMGQGVNQPQHF
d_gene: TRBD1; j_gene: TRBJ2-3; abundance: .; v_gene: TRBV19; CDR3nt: TGTGCCAGTAGTATCGGACAGGGGGCTCGCTCAGATACGCAGTATTTT; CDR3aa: CASSIGQGARSDTQYF
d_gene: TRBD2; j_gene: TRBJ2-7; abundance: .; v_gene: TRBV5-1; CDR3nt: TGCGCCAGCAGCTTGGAGCGGGGTAGCAACGAGCAGTACTTC; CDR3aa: CASSLERGSNEQYF
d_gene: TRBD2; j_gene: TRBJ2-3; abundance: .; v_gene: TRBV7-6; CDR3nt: TGTGCCAGCAGCTTAGCTCGGACTAGCGGACCCACAGATACGCAGTATTTT; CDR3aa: CASSLARTSGPTDTQYF